Shown below are 31 T cell receptor beta chains from a single sample sequenced in a study of T-cell reconstitution after alpha-beta-depleted transplantation in children. As it was prepared, the TCRbeta library received unique molecular identifiers. TCRdb re-derived calls from the PCR reads in MiXCR, one entry per CDR3 protein. The table includes 600,000 to 700,000 distinct CDR3 sequences, 16% detected once. The sequences come from PBMCs from the stem cell graft donor, collected from the stem cell graft. The receptors stem from a human donor who donated a stem cell graft to a child with acute myeloid leukemia.

This clonotype was seen many times. The chain joins TRBV20-1 to TRBJ1-4, with D perhaps matching TRBD1 (5 bases). V gave up 3 bases and J gave up 5 bases, with 10 bases separating them. Per the germline V gene, CDR1 is DFQATT and CDR2 is SNEGSKA (reference sequence). This CDR3 comprises 13 residues. The CDR3 sequence is CSASGTLNEKLFF. DNA for the CDR3: TGCAGTGCTAGCGGGACCCTGAATGAAAAACTGTTTTTT.

This clonotype was detected a few times. The chain links TRBV5-1 to TRBJ2-3, with TRBD2 matching 9 bases. The germline gives CDR1 SGHRS, CDR2 YFSETQ. The V segment lost 2 bases and the J segment 2 bases; nucleotides outside the gene matches: 6. The CDR3 has 16 amino acids. The CDR3 sequence is CASSFRLAENTDTQYF. The CDR3, as DNA: TGCGCCAGCAGCTTTAGACTAGCGGAGAACACAGATACGCAGTATTTT.

This clonotype was observed many times. The rearrangement joins TRBV29-1 to TRBJ2-4; TRBD1 matches at 7 bases. CDR3 length: 14 amino acids. V lost 3 bases to trimming and J lost 3 bases; unmatched junction nucleotides: 5. The V gene's germline CDR1 is SQVTM and CDR2 ANQGSEA. DNA of the CDR3: TGCAGCGTTGATAGTGGGGACAGCAAAAACATTCAGTACTTC. Translation gives CSVDSGDSKNIQYF.

This clonotype occurred many times. The chain is built from TRBV20-1 and TRBJ1-4; TRBD1 matches 8 bases. The V gene's germline CDR1 is DFQATT and CDR2 SNEGSKA (reference sequence). Germline trimming cut 1 base from V and 3 bases from J; bases unmatched to any gene: 7. The CDR3 runs 16 residues. CDR3 loop: CSARGRPGQANEKLFF. In nucleotides, the CDR3 is TGCAGTGCTAGAGGCCGCCCGGGACAGGCTAATGAAAAACTGTTTTTT.

Of note for this clonotype: A much larger clone lies a single base off, so this may be a read error. The chain couples TRBV20-1 to TRBJ1-5, with 7 bases lining up with TRBD1. The trim removed 5 bases at V and 2 bases at J, leaving 3 bases unmatched. CDR1 and CDR2 (germline): DFQATT, SNEGSKA (reference sequence). CDR3 size: 13 residues. This CDR3 is CSAVTGCNQPQHF. CDR3 DNA sequence: TGCAGTGCTGTGACAGGGTGCAATCAGCCCCAGCATTTT.

For this clonotype: A much larger clone lies one base from this, so it may be a read error. V gene TRBV24-1 combines with J gene TRBJ2-5, with D perhaps TRBD2 (6 bases). V gave up 4 bases and J gave up 4 bases, with 15 bases separating them. The CDR3 covers 15 residues. Germline V gene data show CDR1 as KGHDR and CDR2 as SFDVKD. This CDR3 is CATSDARGEVETQYF. CDR3 DNA sequence: TGTGCCACCAGTGACGCCCGTGGGGAGGTAGAGACCCAGTACTTC.

The rearrangement joins TRBV6-5 to TRBJ2-4; perhaps TRBD2 as D (6 bases). Looked up from germline, CDR1 is MNHEY and CDR2 is SVGAGI. CDR3 length: 16 amino acids. V lost 3 bases, J lost 4 bases, and 16 bases lay in between. This CDR3 reads CASSYGVGGPKNIQYF. CDR3 nucleotides: TGTGCCAGCAGTTATGGGGTGGGGGGTCCTAAAAACATTCAGTACTTC.

This clonotype was picked up a small number of times. The chain couples TRBV7-2 to TRBJ2-2; 9 positions match TRBD1. The CDR3 has 16 amino acids. Germline CDR1 and CDR2: SGHTA and FQGNSA. With V trimmed by 6 bases and J by 6 bases, 11 bases remained unmatched. The CDR3 spells CASSSTGGASSGELFF. DNA for the CDR3: TGTGCCAGCAGTTCAACAGGGGGCGCTTCCTCCGGGGAGCTGTTTTTT.

This clonotype was found a few times. The chain joins TRBV20-1 to TRBJ2-1; D gene ambiguous. Germline CDR1 and CDR2: DFQATT and SNEGSKA (reference sequence). Trimming removed 6 bases from V and 13 bases from J, with 13 bases in between. This CDR3 contains 10 residues. The CDR3 is CSAGLGFQFF. The CDR3 coding sequence is TGCAGTGCGGGTCTGGGGTTCCAGTTCTTC.

Concerning this clonotype: A clone one base away is much larger, so this may be a read error. V usage is TRBV6-5 and J usage is TRBJ1-1; 7 bases agree with TRBD1. The V gene end was trimmed by 2 bases and the J gene end by 12 bases; junction bases not matched to a gene: 6. Germline V lookup: CDR1 MNHEY, CDR2 SVGAGI. The CDR3 totals 12 residues. The CDR3 nucleotides are TGTGCCAGCAGTTACACAGGGGAGGAGCCTTTCTTT. As protein: CASSYTGEEPFF.

This clonotype was seen at least ten times. The genes are TRBV20-1 and TRBJ1-6; a weak D match, TRBD1 (5 bases). V was clipped by 1 base and J by 0 bases, with 10 bases between them. Germline CDR1 DFQATT, CDR2 SNEGSKA (reference sequence). The CDR3 sequence is 16 residues long. Here the CDR3 reads CSARGQGGSYNSPLHF. The CDR3 nucleotides are TGCAGTGCTAGAGGGCAGGGAGGCTCCTATAATTCACCCCTCCACTTT.

This clonotype was counted at least ten times. The chain has TRBV6-5 and TRBJ1-2, with 8 positions matching TRBD1. The germline CDR1 and CDR2 sequences are MNHEY and SVGAGI. CDR3 length: 15 residues. J was trimmed by 2 bases and V by 4 bases; bases with no gene match: 6. This CDR3 reads CASSSGDRGNYGYTF. The CDR3 DNA is TGTGCCAGCAGTTCCGGTGACAGGGGCAACTATGGCTACACCTTC.

This clonotype occurred many times. V and J are TRBV7-2 and TRBJ2-7; 11 nucleotides match TRBD2. CDR1 SGHTA and CDR2 FQGNSA come from the germline V gene. V trimming: 3 bases; J trimming: 1 base; junction bases outside the gene matches: 5. This CDR3 spans 16 amino acids. The CDR3 sequence: CASSFPGTSGSYEQYF. CDR3 DNA: TGTGCCAGCAGCTTTCCCGGGACTAGCGGTTCCTACGAGCAGTACTTC.

This clonotype was observed a few times. This chain links TRBV6-2 or TRBV6-3 with TRBJ2-1, with TRBD2 as a possible D gene (5 bases). The CDR3 has 16 residues. V was pared by 8 bases and J by 8 bases, with 25 bases between. CDR1 and CDR2 (germline): MNHEY, SVGEGT. CDR3 bases: TGTGCCAGCGCCTCGGCGGGCACTTGGAGTAGGCATGAGCAGTTCTTC. Protein product: CASASAGTWSRHEQFF.

CDR3 sequence reads: CASSPPAPRNNEQFF. The CDR3 bases are TGTGCCAGCTCACCGCCCGCCCCCAGGAACAATGAGCAGTTCTTC. The genes are TRBV18 and TRBJ2-1; D remains ambiguous. Germline-derived CDR1 and CDR2 are KGHSH and LQKENI. The germline V and J ends were trimmed by 3 bases and 5 bases, with 14 bases remaining between them. The CDR3 loop spans 15 amino acids.

For this clonotype: Being one base from a much bigger clone, this may be a read error. V gene TRBV5-1 combines with J gene TRBJ1-1; TRBD1 matches 7 bases. Germline values: CDR1 SGHRS, CDR2 YFSETQ. This CDR3 contains 14 residues. The CDR3 is CAGSLEQGRSEAFF. For the CDR3, the DNA is TGCGCCGGCAGCTTGGAACAGGGGAGGTCTGAAGCTTTCTTT.

This clonotype was recorded many times. The V gene is TRBV9, the J gene TRBJ2-1; 15 positions agree with TRBD2. This CDR3 has 18 residues. CDR1 is SGDLS, CDR2 YYNGEE, per germline. Trimming removed 3 bases from V and 2 bases from J; junction bases left unmatched: 6. CDR3 protein: CASSAGLAGGIPYNEQFF. The CDR3 bases are TGTGCCAGCAGCGCAGGACTAGCGGGGGGGATCCCCTACAATGAGCAGTTCTTC.

This clonotype came up a few times. The chain is built from TRBV27 and TRBJ2-6; 11 bases are shared with TRBD2. V lost 8 bases, J lost 4 bases, and 13 bases stayed unmatched. Germline loops: CDR1 MNHEY, CDR2 SMNVEV (reference sequence). There are 18 residues in the CDR3. CDR3 residues: CASRFSGGGLTGANVLTF. The CDR3 DNA is TGTGCCAGCCGCTTTAGCGGGGGGGGCCTGACCGGGGCCAACGTCCTGACTTTC.

This clonotype has a count of ten or more. The J gene is TRBJ2-1, the V gene TRBV20-1; D might be TRBD1 or TRBD2, each matching 5 bases. CDR1 and CDR2 from the germline V gene are DFQATT and SNEGSKA (reference sequence). CDR3 length: 16 amino acids. Trimming removed 2 bases at V and 0 bases at J, with 14 bases between. Here the CDR3 reads CSARIPGTHSYNEQFF. The CDR3 coding sequence is TGCAGTGCTAGAATACCCGGGACCCACTCCTACAATGAGCAGTTCTTC.

This clonotype was found a few times. V gene TRBV7-2 combines with J gene TRBJ2-3; D is unresolved. The ends were cut back, 5 bases at V and 2 bases at J, with 14 bases in the middle. The CDR3 is 15 amino acids. The germline V gene has CDR1 SGHTA and CDR2 FQGNSA. The CDR3 spells CASSPDLVPTDTQYF. CDR3 coding DNA: TGTGCCAGCAGCCCAGACCTTGTTCCCACAGATACGCAGTATTTT.

This clonotype was seen at least ten times. The chain recombines TRBV7-2 with TRBJ2-3; no firm D call. V was clipped by 5 bases and J by 9 bases, with 9 bases between them. CDR3 length: 11 residues. Germline lookup yields CDR1 SGHTA and CDR2 FQGNSA. In DNA, the CDR3 is TGTGCCAGCAGCCCGCGGAGAACGCAGTATTTT. It encodes CASSPRRTQYF.

The sample holds many counts of this clonotype. The chain employs TRBV4-3 and TRBJ2-7; 7 nucleotides line up with TRBD1. Per the germline V gene, CDR1 is LGHNA and CDR2 is YSLEER. The ends lost 0 bases at V and 3 bases at J; junction bases unmatched: 5. The CDR3 extends over 15 amino acids. The CDR3 protein is CASSQDDRDVYEQYF. CDR3 bases: TGCGCCAGCAGCCAAGATGACAGGGATGTCTACGAGCAGTACTTC.

V usage is TRBV6-1 and J usage is TRBJ1-2; weak D call: TRBD1 (6 bases). The germline V and J ends were trimmed by 2 bases and 8 bases, with 21 bases remaining between them. The CDR3 totals 16 residues. CDR1 is MNHNS and CDR2 is SASEGT in the germline V gene. As DNA, the CDR3 is TGTGCCAGCAGTGAATTCGCCGGCAGGGGAGGGGGAGGCTACACCTTC. This translates into CASSEFAGRGGGGYTF.

This clonotype appeared a few times. CDR3: CASSSRTGDEKLFF. The CDR3 region has the DNA TGTGCCAGCAGCTCTCGGACAGGAGATGAAAAACTGTTTTTT. This chain links TRBV7-9 with TRBJ1-4, with 7 positions matching TRBD1. The CDR3 spans 14 residues. V trimming: 4 bases; J trimming: 6 bases; junction bases outside the gene matches: 5. Germline V gene sequence: CDR1 SEHNR, CDR2 FQNEAQ (reference sequence).

The gene calls are TRBV27 and TRBJ2-5, with D unclear. Per the germline V gene, CDR1 is MNHEY and CDR2 is SMNVEV (reference sequence). This CDR3 region has 9 residues. The CDR3 loop reads CGDSETQYF. As DNA, the CDR3 is TGTGGGGATTCAGAGACCCAGTACTTC.

This clonotype was seen repeatedly, ten times or more. The rearrangement joins TRBV5-1 to TRBJ2-1; D remains ambiguous. The V gene's germline CDR1 is SGHRS and CDR2 YFSETQ. The CDR3 runs 16 residues. V was pared by 6 bases and J by 0 bases, with 16 bases between. DNA of the CDR3: TGCGCCAGCACCTCCGGGCTTCAGGACTCCTACAATGAGCAGTTCTTC. Translating gives CASTSGLQDSYNEQFF.

This clonotype has only a few counts. V gene TRBV12-3 or TRBV12-4 combines with J gene TRBJ2-5, with D possibly TRBD2 on 6 matching bases. V gave up 5 bases and J gave up 2 bases, with 12 bases separating them. The CDR3 totals 14 residues. The CDR3 DNA is TGTGCCAGCAGTCCCTGGGGGGAGCAAGAGACCCAGTACTTC. This encodes CASSPWGEQETQYF.

The chain recombines TRBV18 with TRBJ1-1; possibly TRBD1 for D (5 bases). The CDR3 has 15 amino acids. CDR1 KGHSH and CDR2 LQKENI come from the germline V gene. The V end lost 2 bases, the J end lost 0 bases, and 10 bases lay between the germline ends. CDR3 loop: CASSPKNRLNTEAFF. The CDR3 DNA reads as TGTGCCAGCTCACCAAAAAACAGGTTGAACACTGAAGCTTTCTTT. The variable domain in full, completed from reference TRBV18 and TRBJ1-1, reads NAGVMQNPRHLVRRRGQEARLRCSPMKGHSHVYWYRQLPEEGLKFMVYLQKENIIDESGMPKERFSAEFPKEGPSILRIQQVVRGDSAAYFCASSPKNRLNTEAFFGQGTRLTVV.

In its sample, this clonotype was seen many times. The chain carries TRBV20-1 and TRBJ2-1; D is unclear. The CDR3 is 16 amino acids. V gave up 6 bases and J gave up 0 bases, with 18 bases separating them. Germline V CDR1 and CDR2: DFQATT, SNEGSKA (reference sequence). In DNA form, the CDR3 reads TGCAGTGCCCCTCCCCGAGGAACTTTCTCCTACAATGAGCAGTTCTTC. Encoded protein: CSAPPRGTFSYNEQFF.

This clonotype was recorded a few times. The rearrangement links TRBV18 to TRBJ2-5, with 7 bases that match TRBD2. V gave up 3 bases and J gave up 5 bases; unmatched junction bases: 9. Germline V gene lookup returns CDR1 KGHSH and CDR2 LQKENI. The CDR3 contains 15 residues. In nucleotides, the CDR3 is TGTGCCAGCTCACCGGATGCGGGTAGCGGGGAGACCCAGTACTTC. This codes for CASSPDAGSGETQYF.

This clonotype was counted many times. This chain links TRBV5-6 with TRBJ1-1; unclear D gene. The CDR3 is made up of 13 amino acids. Trimming left V 4 bases short and J 3 bases short, with 10 bases between. CDR1 and CDR2 (germline): SGHDT, YYEEEE. This chain's CDR3 is CASSRRRYTEAFF. The CDR3 DNA reads TGTGCCAGCAGCCGTCGGAGGTACACTGAAGCTTTCTTT.